These T cell receptor beta chains were read from a single sample in a study of radiotherapy plus CTLA-4 blockade in lung cancer. Repertoires were generated with immunoSEQ multiplex PCR, while TCRdb's copy carries only in-frame clones and drops some. The repertoire holds roughly 50,000 clones, with 65% to 85% as singletons. Sequencing was performed on peripheral blood, taken from a patient treated with radiotherapy plus ipilimumab. The receptors here all came from a human donor with non-small cell lung cancer who had a partial response to radiotherapy plus ipilimumab. Each CDR3 is given with its conserved first and last residue. Each record gives: V gene, clone size, D gene, J gene, CDR3 protein, CDR3 DNA. A D gene is named only where the DNA matches it firmly. Clone size is stated in some rows and not others, as once, few, many or a class when expanded.

V: TRBV25-1; size: once; D: .; J: TRBJ1-6; CDR3: CASSIRGSYNSPLHF; DNA: TGTGCCAGCAGTATAAGGGGCTCCTATAATTCACCCCTCCACTTT
V: TRBV18; size: .; D: .; J: TRBJ2-1; CDR3: CASDKVLDEQFF; DNA: TGTGCCAGCGACAAGGTTTTAGATGAGCAGTTCTTC
V: TRBV5-1; size: .; D: TRBD1; J: TRBJ2-3; CDR3: CASSVSGTGRDTQYF; DNA: TGCGCCAGCAGCGTATCCGGGACAGGGAGGGATACGCAGTATTTT
V: TRBV19; size: .; D: .; J: TRBJ1-2; CDR3: CASSIRPLVRGYTF; DNA: TGTGCCAGTAGTATCAGACCCTTGGTGAGGGGCTACACCTTC
V: TRBV4-3; size: .; D: TRBD1; J: TRBJ1-6; CDR3: CASSQDLWTGDSPLHF; DNA: TGCGCCAGCAGCCAAGACCTTTGGACAGGTGATTCACCCCTCCACTTT
V: TRBV2; size: .; D: .; J: TRBJ2-1; CDR3: CASSNWGGRENEQFF; DNA: TGTGCCAGCAGTAACTGGGGGGGGCGAGAAAATGAGCAGTTCTTC
V: TRBV28; size: .; D: .; J: TRBJ1-3; CDR3: CASSPDRRNTIYF; DNA: TGTGCCAGCAGTCCTGACAGGCGAAACACCATATATTTT
V: TRBV4-1; size: .; D: TRBD1; J: TRBJ1-3; CDR3: CASSQDEMAGGGNTIYF; DNA: TGCGCCAGCAGCCAAGATGAGATGGCAGGGGGAGGAAACACCATATATTTT
V: TRBV7-3; size: .; D: TRBD1; J: TRBJ2-7; CDR3: CASSQAPGQVHEQYF; DNA: TGTGCCAGCAGCCAGGCACCGGGACAGGTCCACGAGCAGTACTTC
V: TRBV7-3; size: once; D: TRBD1; J: TRBJ2-7; CDR3: CASSSDSRQGAYEQYF; DNA: TGTGCCAGCAGCTCCGATTCCCGACAGGGGGCCTACGAGCAGTACTTC
V: TRBV6-4; size: .; D: .; J: TRBJ2-4; CDR3: CASSEDSRGIQYF; DNA: TGTGCCAGCAGTGAGGACAGCCGAGGAATTCAGTACTTC
V: TRBV7-9; size: once; D: TRBD1; J: TRBJ1-4; CDR3: CASSPGQGLGTNEKLFF; DNA: TGTGCCAGCAGCCCCGGACAGGGGCTGGGAACTAATGAAAAACTGTTTTTT
V: TRBV6-1; size: .; D: TRBD1; J: TRBJ1-5; CDR3: CASSEVAGTGRNQPQHF; DNA: TGTGCCAGCAGTGAAGTTGCGGGGACAGGGCGAAATCAGCCCCAGCATTTT
V: TRBV19; size: .; D: .; J: TRBJ1-3; CDR3: CASSTGRGRKSSGNTIYF; DNA: TGTGCCAGTAGTACCGGGAGGGGCAGAAAATCCTCTGGAAACACCATATATTTT
V: TRBV10-3; size: .; D: .; J: TRBJ1-5; CDR3: CAISVTGGNQPQHF; DNA: TGTGCCATCAGTGTGACGGGGGGGAATCAGCCCCAGCATTTT
V: TRBV5-4; size: few; D: .; J: TRBJ1-5; CDR3: CASSDSIGGQPQHF; DNA: TGTGCCAGCAGCGATTCGATCGGAGGTCAGCCCCAGCATTTT
V: TRBV14; size: .; D: TRBD1; J: TRBJ1-3; CDR3: CASSHDRDRTSSGNTIYF; DNA: TGTGCCAGCAGCCACGACCGGGACAGGACCAGCTCTGGAAACACCATATATTTT
V: TRBV4-3; size: .; D: TRBD2; J: TRBJ2-1; CDR3: CASSQEPTSALYNEQFF; DNA: TGCGCCAGCAGCCAAGAGCCCACTAGCGCCCTGTACAATGAGCAGTTCTTC
V: TRBV6-1; size: .; D: TRBD1; J: TRBJ2-2; CDR3: CAGNRQGAAGELFF; DNA: TGTGCCGGAAATAGGCAGGGGGCGGCCGGGGAGCTGTTTTTT
V: TRBV7-9; size: .; D: .; J: TRBJ1-1; CDR3: CASSLGAIWDTEAFF; DNA: TGTGCCAGCAGCTTAGGGGCCATTTGGGACACTGAAGCTTTCTTT
V: TRBV4-1; size: .; D: TRBD2; J: TRBJ2-7; CDR3: CASSPAGTSGRSSYEQYF; DNA: TGCGCCAGCAGCCCAGCCGGGACTAGCGGGCGGAGTTCCTACGAGCAGTACTTC
V: TRBV5-1; size: few; D: .; J: TRBJ2-7; CDR3: CASSLAADSPYEQYF; DNA: TGCGCCAGCAGCTTGGCTGCGGACAGTCCCTACGAGCAGTACTTC
V: TRBV5-4; size: .; D: .; J: TRBJ2-3; CDR3: CASSLEGGAADTQYF; DNA: TGTGCCAGCAGCTTGGAAGGGGGGGCCGCAGATACGCAGTATTTT
V: TRBV19; size: .; D: .; J: TRBJ2-2; CDR3: CASSSPRELFF; DNA: TGTGCCAGTAGTTCCCCCAGGGAGCTGTTTTTT
V: TRBV6-5; size: .; D: TRBD1; J: TRBJ2-3; CDR3: CASSPTGGPDTQYF; DNA: TGTGCCAGCAGTCCCACAGGGGGCCCAGATACGCAGTATTTT
V: TRBV5-1; size: .; D: TRBD1; J: TRBJ2-2; CDR3: CASNPRGPKGGELFF; DNA: TGCGCCAGCAACCCCAGGGGGCCAAAAGGCGGGGAGCTGTTTTTT
V: TRBV5-4; size: .; D: .; J: TRBJ2-7; CDR3: CASTPGYPDSYEQYF; DNA: TGTGCCAGCACCCCGGGCTATCCGGACAGCTACGAGCAGTACTTC
V: TRBV28; size: .; D: TRBD1; J: TRBJ2-5; CDR3: CASSKQGSVVTQYF; DNA: TGTGCCAGCAGTAAACAGGGGTCGGTCGTGACCCAGTACTTC
V: TRBV10-1; size: few; D: .; J: TRBJ2-1; CDR3: CASSTSTTGNEQFF; DNA: TGCGCCAGCAGTACCAGCACCACGGGCAATGAGCAGTTCTTC
V: TRBV5-3; size: .; D: TRBD2; J: TRBJ2-7; CDR3: CARSLAVTSGNYEQYF; DNA: TGTGCCAGAAGCTTGGCCGTGACTAGCGGAAACTACGAGCAGTACTTC
V: TRBV2; size: once; D: TRBD1; J: TRBJ2-3; CDR3: CASSLRGLSTDTQYF; DNA: TGTGCCAGCAGTCTCAGGGGGCTTAGCACAGATACGCAGTATTTT
V: TRBV5-4; size: once; D: .; J: TRBJ1-5; CDR3: CASSSGGDGGQPQHF; DNA: TGTGCCAGCAGCTCCGGGGGGGACGGGGGTCAGCCCCAGCATTTT
V: TRBV7-6; size: once; D: .; J: TRBJ2-7; CDR3: CASSLDTGFTYEQYF; DNA: TGTGCCAGCAGCTTAGATACGGGGTTTACCTACGAGCAGTACTTC
V: TRBV5-6; size: once; D: TRBD2; J: TRBJ2-5; CDR3: CASSSLGGIETQYF; DNA: TGTGCCAGCAGCTCTCTCGGGGGGATAGAGACCCAGTACTTC
V: TRBV9; size: .; D: .; J: TRBJ1-6; CDR3: CASSVESQGIAPLHF; DNA: TGTGCCAGCAGCGTAGAGTCACAGGGAATTGCACCCCTCCACTTT
V: TRBV5-8; size: .; D: .; J: TRBJ1-6; CDR3: CASIPGFNSPLHF; DNA: TGTGCCAGTATCCCGGGATTTAATTCACCCCTCCACTTT
V: TRBV27; size: .; D: .; J: TRBJ1-1; CDR3: CASSPGIPNTEAFF; DNA: TGTGCCAGCAGCCCCGGGATCCCGAACACTGAAGCTTTCTTT
V: TRBV30; size: .; D: TRBD1; J: TRBJ2-7; CDR3: CAAPGQSSYEQYF; DNA: TGTGCCGCGCCGGGACAGAGCTCCTACGAGCAGTACTTC
V: TRBV6-6; size: few; D: TRBD1; J: TRBJ1-4; CDR3: CASWSTGQNEKLFF; DNA: TGTGCCAGCTGGTCGACAGGGCAAAATGAAAAACTGTTTTTT
V: TRBV10-3; size: .; D: .; J: TRBJ2-7; CDR3: CAISESEEVYEQYF; DNA: TGTGCCATCAGTGAGTCGGAAGAGGTCTACGAGCAGTACTTC
V: TRBV19; size: .; D: TRBD1; J: TRBJ2-7; CDR3: CASSPRTGSSYEQYF; DNA: TGTGCCAGTAGTCCGAGGACAGGGAGCTCCTACGAGCAGTACTTC
V: TRBV5-1; size: once; D: .; J: TRBJ2-5; CDR3: CASSLLLSPRETQYF; DNA: TGCGCCAGCAGCTTGCTCTTATCTCCCCGGGAGACCCAGTACTTC
V: TRBV4-2; size: .; D: .; J: TRBJ2-7; CDR3: CASSQDSHEQYF; DNA: TGTGCCAGCAGCCAAGATTCCCACGAGCAGTACTTC
V: TRBV7-9; size: once; D: .; J: TRBJ2-6; CDR3: CASSPRRYSGANVLTF; DNA: TGTGCCAGCAGCCCCCGTCGCTACTCTGGGGCCAACGTCCTGACTTTC
V: TRBV28; size: .; D: .; J: TRBJ1-1; CDR3: CASSLPREVIPEAFF; DNA: TGTGCCAGCAGTTTGCCCCGGGAGGTGATCCCTGAAGCTTTCTTT
V: TRBV19; size: .; D: .; J: TRBJ1-5; CDR3: CASIGSRGNQPQHF; DNA: TGTGCCAGTATAGGGAGTAGGGGCAATCAGCCCCAGCATTTT